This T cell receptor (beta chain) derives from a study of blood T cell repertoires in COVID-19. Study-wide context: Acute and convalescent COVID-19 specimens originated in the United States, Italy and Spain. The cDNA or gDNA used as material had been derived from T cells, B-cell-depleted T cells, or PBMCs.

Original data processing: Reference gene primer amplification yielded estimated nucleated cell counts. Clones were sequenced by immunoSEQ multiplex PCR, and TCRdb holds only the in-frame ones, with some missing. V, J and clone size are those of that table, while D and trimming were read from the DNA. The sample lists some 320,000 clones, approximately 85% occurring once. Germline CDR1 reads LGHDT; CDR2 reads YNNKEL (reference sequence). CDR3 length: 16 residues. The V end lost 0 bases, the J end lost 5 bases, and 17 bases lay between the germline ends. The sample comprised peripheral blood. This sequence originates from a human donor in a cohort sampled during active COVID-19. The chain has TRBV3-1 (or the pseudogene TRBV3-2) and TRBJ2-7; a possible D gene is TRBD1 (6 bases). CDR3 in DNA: TGTGCCAGCAGCCAAGATTCTACGAGGGGGTACAACGAGCAGTACTTC. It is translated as CASSQDSTRGYNEQYF.